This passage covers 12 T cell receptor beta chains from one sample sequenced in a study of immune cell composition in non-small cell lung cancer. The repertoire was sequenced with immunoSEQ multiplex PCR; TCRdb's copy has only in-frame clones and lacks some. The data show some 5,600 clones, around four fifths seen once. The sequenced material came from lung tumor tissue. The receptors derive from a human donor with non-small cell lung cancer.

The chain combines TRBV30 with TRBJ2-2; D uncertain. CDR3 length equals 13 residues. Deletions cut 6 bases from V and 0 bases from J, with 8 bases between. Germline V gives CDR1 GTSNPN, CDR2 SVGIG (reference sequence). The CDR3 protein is CACEKANTGELFF. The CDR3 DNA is TGTGCCTGTGAGAAAGCGAACACCGGGGAGCTGTTTTTT.

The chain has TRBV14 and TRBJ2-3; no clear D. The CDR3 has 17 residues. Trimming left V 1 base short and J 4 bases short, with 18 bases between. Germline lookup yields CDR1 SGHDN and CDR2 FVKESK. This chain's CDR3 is CASSQGLGSLRSDTQYF. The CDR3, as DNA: TGTGCCAGCAGCCAAGGGCTGGGTTCCCTCAGGTCAGATACGCAGTATTTT.

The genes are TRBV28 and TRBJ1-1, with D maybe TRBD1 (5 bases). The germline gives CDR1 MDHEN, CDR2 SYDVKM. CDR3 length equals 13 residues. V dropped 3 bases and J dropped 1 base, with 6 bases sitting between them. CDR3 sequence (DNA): TGTGCCAGCAGTTTGGGGGGGAACACTGAAGCTTTCTTT. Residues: CASSLGGNTEAFF. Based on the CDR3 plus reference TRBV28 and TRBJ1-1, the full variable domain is DVKVTQSSRYLVKRTGEKVFLECVQDMDHENMFWYRQDPGLGLRLIYFSYDVKMKEKGDIPEGYSVSREKKERFSLILESASTNQTSMYLCASSLGGNTEAFFGQGTRLTVV.

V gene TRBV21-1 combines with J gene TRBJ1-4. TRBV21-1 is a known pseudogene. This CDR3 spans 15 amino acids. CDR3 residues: CASSKVGGGGEKLFF. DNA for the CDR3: TGTGCCAGCAGCAAAGTCGGGGGGGGCGGCGAAAAACTGTTTTTT.

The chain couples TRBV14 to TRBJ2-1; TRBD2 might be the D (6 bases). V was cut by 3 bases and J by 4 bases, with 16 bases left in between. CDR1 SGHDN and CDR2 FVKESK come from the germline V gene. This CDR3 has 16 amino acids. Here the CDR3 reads CASSQGGLAGYNEQFF. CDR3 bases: TGTGCCAGCAGCCAGGGAGGTCTAGCCGGTTACAATGAGCAGTTCTTC. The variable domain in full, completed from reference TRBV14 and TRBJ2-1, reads EAGVTQFPSHSVIEKGQTVTLRCDPISGHDNLYWYRRVMGKEIKFLLHFVKESKQDESGMPNNRFLAERTGGTYSTLKVQPAELEDSGVYFCASSQGGLAGYNEQFFGPGTRLTVL.

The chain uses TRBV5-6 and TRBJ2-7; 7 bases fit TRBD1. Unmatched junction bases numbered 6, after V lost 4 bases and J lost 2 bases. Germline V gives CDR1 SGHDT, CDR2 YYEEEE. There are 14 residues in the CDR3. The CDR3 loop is CASSLRGIPYEQYF. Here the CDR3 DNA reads TGTGCCAGCAGCCTCAGGGGGATACCCTACGAGCAGTACTTC.

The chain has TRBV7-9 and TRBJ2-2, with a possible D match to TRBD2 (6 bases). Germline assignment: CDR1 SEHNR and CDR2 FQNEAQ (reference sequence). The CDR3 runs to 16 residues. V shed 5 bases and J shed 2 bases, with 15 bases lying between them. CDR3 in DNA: TGTGCCAGCAGCGGAGGCGGGACGGTAAACACCGGGGAGCTGTTTTTT. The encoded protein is CASSGGGTVNTGELFF.

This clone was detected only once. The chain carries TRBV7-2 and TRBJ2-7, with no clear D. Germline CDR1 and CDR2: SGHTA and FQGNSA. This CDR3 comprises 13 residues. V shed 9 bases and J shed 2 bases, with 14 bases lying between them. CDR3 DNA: TGTGCCAGTTCTAGAGGTAGTACCTACGAGCAGTACTTC. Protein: CASSRGSTYEQYF.

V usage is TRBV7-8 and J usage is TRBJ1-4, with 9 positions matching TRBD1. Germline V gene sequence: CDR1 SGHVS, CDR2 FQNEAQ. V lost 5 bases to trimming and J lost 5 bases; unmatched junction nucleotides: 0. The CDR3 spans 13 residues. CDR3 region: CASSGTGNEKLFF. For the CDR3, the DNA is TGTGCCAGCAGCGGGACAGGGAATGAAAAACTGTTTTTT.

DNA for the CDR3: TGTGCCAGCAGCTTCAGGGGACCTAACTATGGCTACACCTTC. Its protein product is CASSFRGPNYGYTF. The chain has TRBV11-2 and TRBJ1-2; a weak D match, TRBD1 (6 bases). CDR1 and CDR2 (germline): SGHAT, FQNNGV. This CDR3 region has 14 residues. V was pared by 3 bases and J by 0 bases, with 8 bases between.

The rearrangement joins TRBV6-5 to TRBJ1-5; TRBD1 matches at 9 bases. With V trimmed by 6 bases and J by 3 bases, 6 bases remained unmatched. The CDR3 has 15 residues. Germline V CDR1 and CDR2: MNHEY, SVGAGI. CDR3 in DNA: TGTGCCAGCAGATTGGACAGGGGTTACAATCAGCCCCAGCATTTT. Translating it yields CASRLDRGYNQPQHF.

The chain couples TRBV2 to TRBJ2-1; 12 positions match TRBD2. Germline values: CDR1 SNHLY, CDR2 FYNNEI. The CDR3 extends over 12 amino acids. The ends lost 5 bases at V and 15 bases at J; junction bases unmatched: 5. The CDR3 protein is CASSKGLAGLFF. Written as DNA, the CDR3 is TGTGCCAGCAGTAAAGGACTAGCGGGGTTGTTCTTC.